The T cell receptor (beta chain) under discussion was sequenced for a study of blood T cell repertoires in COVID-19. This CDR3 has 15 amino acids. Trimming left V 1 base short and J 12 bases short, with 16 bases between. CDR1 MGHDK and CDR2 SYGVNS come from the germline V gene. Authors' methods: The authors estimated nucleated cell counts from reference gene primer amplification. Assay: immunoSEQ multiplex PCR; the TCRdb copy retains only in-frame clones and omits some. The V and J calls and clone size were taken over from that table, and D and trimming were inferred from the DNA. The sample shows about 74,000 clones, about 80% of them seen only once.

This TCR was recovered from a human donor in a cohort sampled during active COVID-19. V gene TRBV25-1 combines with J gene TRBJ1-6, with unresolved D. Sequencing was done on a sample of peripheral blood. For the CDR3, the DNA is TGTGCCAGCAGTGAATCGGTTGGCCTCGGGTTACCCCTCCACTTT. This sequence encodes CASSESVGLGLPLHF. Based on the CDR3 plus reference TRBV25-1 and TRBJ1-6, the full variable domain is EADIYQTPRYLVIGTGKKITLECSQTMGHDKMYWYQQDPGMELHLIHYSYGVNSTEKGDLSSESTVSRIRTEHFPLTLESARPSHTSQYLCASSESVGLGLPLHFGNGTRLTVT.